A selection of T cell receptor beta chains follows, all from one sample in a study of T-cell memory formation after mild COVID-19. TCRdb reanalysed the 5' RACE reads using MiXCR and keeps one entry per CDR3 protein. The repertoire holds about 27,000 distinct CDR3 sequences, with more than 15% as singletons. Specimen: PBMCs or a T cell subset sorted from them (not recorded which). The receptors shown here come from an adult who had mild COVID-19 (a few samples of this study predate the infection). Cell type and time point are not known. Each CDR3 is given with its conserved first and last residue. A D gene is named only where the DNA matches it firmly. Not all rows give a size; the values are once, few, many and, for expanded clones, a class.

d_call: -
cdr3_length: 13
v_call: TRBV10-2
j_call: TRBJ1-1
clone_size: -
cdr3_nt: TGCGCCAGCAGGCCGACAGAGAACACTGAAGCTTTCTTT
cdr3_aa: CASRPTENTEAFF

d_call: TRBD1
cdr3_length: 17
v_call: TRBV14
j_call: TRBJ2-7
clone_size: many
cdr3_nt: TGTGCCAGCAGCTCACTAACAGGGGGCTCCCCTACCTACGAGCAGTACTTC
cdr3_aa: CASSSLTGGSPTYEQYF

d_call: -
cdr3_length: 16
v_call: TRBV6-5
j_call: TRBJ2-7
clone_size: many
cdr3_nt: TGTGCCAGCAGTTACTCGTTGGGGGCGAGCTCCTACGAGCAGTACTTC
cdr3_aa: CASSYSLGASSYEQYF

d_call: TRBD1
cdr3_length: 16
v_call: TRBV20-1
j_call: TRBJ1-1
clone_size: once
cdr3_nt: TGCAGTGCTAGATGGCAGGGGGCAATCCGGGACACTGAAGCTTTCTTT
cdr3_aa: CSARWQGAIRDTEAFF

d_call: TRBD2
cdr3_length: 15
v_call: TRBV20-1
j_call: TRBJ2-1
clone_size: few
cdr3_nt: TGCAGTGCTAGAGATGGGGCGGGAGCTTCGGCTGAGCAGTTCTTC
cdr3_aa: CSARDGAGASAEQFF

d_call: TRBD2
cdr3_length: 14
v_call: TRBV29-1
j_call: TRBJ2-5
clone_size: many
cdr3_nt: TGCAGCGGGGGTGCTAGCGGGAGAGGTGAGACCCAGTACTTC
cdr3_aa: CSGGASGRGETQYF

d_call: -
cdr3_length: 14
v_call: TRBV5-5
j_call: TRBJ1-2
clone_size: many
cdr3_nt: TGTGCCAGCAGCTTGGATGTCCCGGACTATGGCTACACCTTC
cdr3_aa: CASSLDVPDYGYTF

d_call: TRBD1
cdr3_length: 16
v_call: TRBV4-3
j_call: TRBJ2-3
clone_size: many
cdr3_nt: TGCGCCAGCAGCCAAGATTGGGGACAGGGAACAGATACGCAGTATTTT
cdr3_aa: CASSQDWGQGTDTQYF

d_call: -
cdr3_length: 14
v_call: TRBV13
j_call: TRBJ2-3
clone_size: many
cdr3_nt: TGTGCCAGCAGCCCTCTGGGAGACACAGATACGCAGTATTTT
cdr3_aa: CASSPLGDTDTQYF

d_call: -
cdr3_length: 13
v_call: TRBV10-3
j_call: TRBJ2-7
clone_size: -
cdr3_nt: TGTGCCATCAGTGAGAACAGCTTCTACGAGCAGTACTTC
cdr3_aa: CAISENSFYEQYF

d_call: TRBD2
cdr3_length: 16
v_call: TRBV2
j_call: TRBJ2-7
clone_size: -
cdr3_nt: TGTGCCAGCAGTGAAGCGCTGGCGGGAGGATCCTACGAGCAGTACTTC
cdr3_aa: CASSEALAGGSYEQYF

d_call: -
cdr3_length: 14
v_call: TRBV7-2
j_call: TRBJ2-7
clone_size: many
cdr3_nt: TGTGCCAGCAGCTTGCAGGCGGATAGACACGAGCAGTACTTC
cdr3_aa: CASSLQADRHEQYF

d_call: -
cdr3_length: 15
v_call: TRBV4-1
j_call: TRBJ1-6
clone_size: many
cdr3_nt: TGCGCCAGCAGCCAAGGGGCAGGGTATAATTCACCCCTCCACTTT
cdr3_aa: CASSQGAGYNSPLHF

d_call: TRBD1
cdr3_length: 14
v_call: TRBV7-8
j_call: TRBJ1-6
clone_size: many
cdr3_nt: TGTGCCAGCAGCTCCCGGGACAGGGATTCCCCCCTCCACTTT
cdr3_aa: CASSSRDRDSPLHF

d_call: -
cdr3_length: 14
v_call: TRBV20-1
j_call: TRBJ2-3
clone_size: many
cdr3_nt: TGCAGTGCTAGGTTCCGCGGGAGCACAGATACGCAGTATTTT
cdr3_aa: CSARFRGSTDTQYF

d_call: -
cdr3_length: 15
v_call: TRBV7-7
j_call: TRBJ2-7
clone_size: many
cdr3_nt: TGTGCCAGCAGCTTATCCCAGGGGGGCTCCTACGAGCAGTACTTC
cdr3_aa: CASSLSQGGSYEQYF

d_call: -
cdr3_length: 15
v_call: TRBV4-1
j_call: TRBJ1-1
clone_size: -
cdr3_nt: TGCGCCAGCAGCCAAGAGGCGGGGGGGAACACTGAAGCTTTCTTT
cdr3_aa: CASSQEAGGNTEAFF

d_call: TRBD1
cdr3_length: 17
v_call: TRBV4-2
j_call: TRBJ2-6
clone_size: few
cdr3_nt: TGTGCCAGCAGCCATTCCTTCACAGGGGACGGGGCCAACGTCCTGACTTTC
cdr3_aa: CASSHSFTGDGANVLTF

d_call: -
cdr3_length: 12
v_call: TRBV29-1
j_call: TRBJ2-3
clone_size: -
cdr3_nt: TGCAGCGTTGAAGACGGGACTTATACGCAGTATTTT
cdr3_aa: CSVEDGTYTQYF

d_call: TRBD1
cdr3_length: 14
v_call: TRBV9
j_call: TRBJ1-5
clone_size: many
cdr3_nt: TGTGCCAGCAGCCCCGGACAGGGGCATCAGCCCCAGCATTTT
cdr3_aa: CASSPGQGHQPQHF

d_call: TRBD2
cdr3_length: 18
v_call: TRBV24-1
j_call: TRBJ2-1
clone_size: many
cdr3_nt: TGTGCCACCAGTGATCCCGGGACTAGCGGGAGGAATCGAAATGAGCAGTTCTTC
cdr3_aa: CATSDPGTSGRNRNEQFF

d_call: -
cdr3_length: 17
v_call: TRBV6-5
j_call: TRBJ2-1
clone_size: few
cdr3_nt: TGTGCCAGCAGTTACTCGATGGTTGGGAGCTCCTACAATGAGCAGTTCTTC
cdr3_aa: CASSYSMVGSSYNEQFF

d_call: -
cdr3_length: 11
v_call: TRBV6-2/TRBV6-3
j_call: TRBJ1-5
clone_size: many
cdr3_nt: TGTGCCACCGCGACAGGCGAGCCCCAGCATTTT
cdr3_aa: CATATGEPQHF

d_call: -
cdr3_length: 16
v_call: TRBV15
j_call: TRBJ2-2
clone_size: many
cdr3_nt: TGTGCCACCAGCAGAGATCGGCGGCGCGACACCGGGGAGCTGTTTTTT
cdr3_aa: CATSRDRRRDTGELFF

d_call: -
cdr3_length: 13
v_call: TRBV27
j_call: TRBJ2-5
clone_size: -
cdr3_nt: TGTGCCAGCAGCGACACCCCCGCGGAGACCCAGTACTTC
cdr3_aa: CASSDTPAETQYF

d_call: TRBD2
cdr3_length: 16
v_call: TRBV11-3
j_call: TRBJ2-7
clone_size: -
cdr3_nt: TGTGCCAGCAGCCGACAGGCTAGCGGGAGGCGCTACGAGCAGTACTTC
cdr3_aa: CASSRQASGRRYEQYF

d_call: -
cdr3_length: 14
v_call: TRBV2
j_call: TRBJ2-2
clone_size: many
cdr3_nt: TGTGCCAGCAGGCTACGTTCCGGAACCGGGGAGCTGTTTTTT
cdr3_aa: CASRLRSGTGELFF

d_call: TRBD2
cdr3_length: 14
v_call: TRBV20-1
j_call: TRBJ2-7
clone_size: many
cdr3_nt: TGCAGTGCTAGACTAGCGGGTCACTCCTACGAGCAGTACTTC
cdr3_aa: CSARLAGHSYEQYF

d_call: -
cdr3_length: 15
v_call: TRBV20-1
j_call: TRBJ1-2
clone_size: few
cdr3_nt: TGCAGTGCTAGAGACGGGCAGAGGGCTAACTATGGCTACACCTTC
cdr3_aa: CSARDGQRANYGYTF

d_call: -
cdr3_length: 11
v_call: TRBV2
j_call: TRBJ2-3
clone_size: many
cdr3_nt: TGTGCCAGCAGTGTGGAAGATACGCAGTATTTT
cdr3_aa: CASSVEDTQYF

d_call: -
cdr3_length: 10
v_call: TRBV6-1
j_call: TRBJ1-2
clone_size: -
cdr3_nt: TGTGCCAGCAGGCGTACTAGCTACACCTTC
cdr3_aa: CASRRTSYTF

d_call: -
cdr3_length: 16
v_call: TRBV4-2
j_call: TRBJ1-1
clone_size: many
cdr3_nt: TGTGCCAGCAGCCAAGAATCGGCCAGGCTAAACACTGAAGCTTTCTTT
cdr3_aa: CASSQESARLNTEAFF

d_call: -
cdr3_length: 13
v_call: TRBV7-9
j_call: TRBJ1-2
clone_size: -
cdr3_nt: TGTGCCAGCAGCTTAGCTGGGAACTATGGCTACACCTTC
cdr3_aa: CASSLAGNYGYTF

d_call: TRBD2
cdr3_length: 15
v_call: TRBV20-1
j_call: TRBJ2-3
clone_size: many
cdr3_nt: TGCAGTGCTAGGGGGACTAGAGGTCGGTCGGATACGCAGTATTTT
cdr3_aa: CSARGTRGRSDTQYF

d_call: -
cdr3_length: 12
v_call: TRBV5-6
j_call: TRBJ2-5
clone_size: many
cdr3_nt: TGTGCCAGCAGCTTGACAGGGGAGACCCAGTACTTC
cdr3_aa: CASSLTGETQYF

d_call: -
cdr3_length: 15
v_call: TRBV19
j_call: TRBJ2-2
clone_size: -
cdr3_nt: TGTGCCAGTATCAGAGGGGGGCCATTTACCGGGGAGCTGTTTTTT
cdr3_aa: CASIRGGPFTGELFF

d_call: TRBD2
cdr3_length: 17
v_call: TRBV14
j_call: TRBJ2-5
clone_size: many
cdr3_nt: TGTGCCAGCAGCCAAGGGCGGGAGGTACCTTTCCAAGAGACCCAGTACTTC
cdr3_aa: CASSQGREVPFQETQYF

d_call: -
cdr3_length: 15
v_call: TRBV12-3/TRBV12-4
j_call: TRBJ1-4
clone_size: -
cdr3_nt: TGTGCCAGCAGTTGGTCAGCCGCAACTAATGAAAAACTGTTTTTT
cdr3_aa: CASSWSAATNEKLFF

d_call: TRBD1
cdr3_length: 15
v_call: TRBV7-8
j_call: TRBJ1-2
clone_size: many
cdr3_nt: TGTGCCAGCAGCCGACGGGACAGGGATAAACTGGGCTACACCTTC
cdr3_aa: CASSRRDRDKLGYTF

d_call: -
cdr3_length: 13
v_call: TRBV19
j_call: TRBJ2-7
clone_size: -
cdr3_nt: TGTGCCAGTAGTTCCGCTGGGCGAGCCGAGCAGTACTTC
cdr3_aa: CASSSAGRAEQYF

d_call: -
cdr3_length: 14
v_call: TRBV6-6
j_call: TRBJ2-2
clone_size: many
cdr3_nt: TGTGCCAGCTCGTGGGGGCAGAACACCGGGGAGCTGTTTTTT
cdr3_aa: CASSWGQNTGELFF

d_call: TRBD2
cdr3_length: 15
v_call: TRBV9
j_call: TRBJ2-3
clone_size: once
cdr3_nt: TGTGCCAGCAGCGTAGTGGCTAGCGGGGCAGATACGCAGTATTTT
cdr3_aa: CASSVVASGADTQYF

d_call: -
cdr3_length: 16
v_call: TRBV6-2/TRBV6-3
j_call: TRBJ2-1
clone_size: medium-sized
cdr3_nt: TGTGCCAGCAGTTCCCCGGGGCAACCCAGAGATAATGAGCAGTTCTTC
cdr3_aa: CASSSPGQPRDNEQFF

d_call: -
cdr3_length: 18
v_call: TRBV21-1
j_call: TRBJ2-3
clone_size: many
cdr3_nt: TGTGCCAGCACCTCACTAGCGGGGGTCTCCTCCCTGACAGATACGCAGTATTTT
cdr3_aa: CASTSLAGVSSLTDTQYF

d_call: -
cdr3_length: 15
v_call: TRBV6-2/TRBV6-3
j_call: TRBJ1-2
clone_size: few
cdr3_nt: TGTGCCAGCAGTTACTTGAGACCTGTTAACTATGGCTACACCTTC
cdr3_aa: CASSYLRPVNYGYTF

d_call: -
cdr3_length: 14
v_call: TRBV18
j_call: TRBJ1-2
clone_size: many
cdr3_nt: TGTGCCAGCTCACCGGGACCACCGGGCTATGGCTACACCTTC
cdr3_aa: CASSPGPPGYGYTF

d_call: -
cdr3_length: 14
v_call: TRBV12-3/TRBV12-4
j_call: TRBJ1-2
clone_size: medium-sized
cdr3_nt: TGTGCCACCTCTAGATTGAGGAGAAACTATGGCTACACCTTC
cdr3_aa: CATSRLRRNYGYTF

d_call: -
cdr3_length: 10
v_call: TRBV2
j_call: TRBJ2-7
clone_size: -
cdr3_nt: TGTGCCAGCAGGGCCTACGAGCAGTACTTC
cdr3_aa: CASRAYEQYF

d_call: TRBD1
cdr3_length: 13
v_call: TRBV12-3/TRBV12-4
j_call: TRBJ1-2
clone_size: medium-sized
cdr3_nt: TGTGCCAGCAGTGCCGGGACAGGGAATGGCTACACCTTC
cdr3_aa: CASSAGTGNGYTF

d_call: -
cdr3_length: 11
v_call: TRBV10-2
j_call: TRBJ2-5
clone_size: few
cdr3_nt: TGCGCCAGCAGTGAGCAAGGGACCCAGTACTTC
cdr3_aa: CASSEQGTQYF

d_call: -
cdr3_length: 14
v_call: TRBV5-1
j_call: TRBJ1-5
clone_size: many
cdr3_nt: TGCGCCAGCTCGTTGGGGTTCGCCAATCAGCCCCAGCATTTT
cdr3_aa: CASSLGFANQPQHF

d_call: TRBD1
cdr3_length: 16
v_call: TRBV6-2/TRBV6-3
j_call: TRBJ2-7
clone_size: many
cdr3_nt: TGTGCCAGCAGCTCCCCTCTAGGACAGGGCTCAGGCGAGCAGTACTTC
cdr3_aa: CASSSPLGQGSGEQYF

d_call: -
cdr3_length: 18
v_call: TRBV20-1
j_call: TRBJ1-5
clone_size: many
cdr3_nt: TGCAGTGCTAGAGCCGGGACTCCGGTTTTTCCCCCCGCCCAGCCCCAGCATTTT
cdr3_aa: CSARAGTPVFPPAQPQHF